This TCR beta chain was retrieved from a study of cytomegalovirus exposure and HLA in healthy donors (TCRdb year 2017). Regarding the research as a whole: According to a later analysis, the roughly 120 validation repertoires were produced on the same platform as the 666 repertoires of the first cohort. A separate validation cohort of 100 to 150 different subjects was used in addition to the approximately 700-subject first cohort. The aim of the study was to test whether cataloging public T cell receptors could identify signatures of past pathogen exposure. The study combined high-throughput TCR immunosequencing, statistical association of individual TCRs with disease status, and machine learning to predict cytomegalovirus infection status. Paper-wide results and their limitations: The authors suggested that the approach could potentially be generalized to other disease states and immunological phenotypes. In a later analysis, TCRs clustered in the first cohort were found to also tend to co-occur in the 120 or so validation repertoires, with approximately 95% of cluster scores above 0. The classifier was reported to diagnose cytomegalovirus status with high specificity and sensitivity in both the original and validation cohorts. In vitro tests confirmed that a few of the cytomegalovirus-associated TCR beta chains recognize cytomegalovirus antigens. While some public TCRs were present in many individuals, most TCR sequences turned up only very rarely across donors. The study gave a list of about 160 TCR beta chains associated with cytomegalovirus. A later analysis lacked HLA typing for the validation cohort, so it scored co-occurrence in that cohort across all 110 or so repertoires.

The library came from the immunoSEQ multiplex PCR assay. The paper's data handling went like this. To diagnose cytomegalovirus status from the catalog of TCR beta chain sequences, a statistical classification framework was built. TCRdb stores this immuneACCESS table with in-frame sequences only. Part of the clones is absent; in the studies checked, under half of the shortfall reflects unresolved V genes, and no reason is known for the rest. Clone size and V and J calls were adopted from that table, with D and trimming inferred from the DNA. The sample table shows about 200,000 clones, and over 80% are seen once. The ten largest clones take up roughly 5.7% of the sample. A word on this clone: It lacks a known antigen. Base qualities were left out, and no much larger clone turns up one base away.

Separate from the approximately 690-subject first cohort, the validation cohort of about 130 subjects was the group to which the donors belonged. Including the terminal cysteine and phenylalanine, the CDR3 comprises 13 residues. CDR3 DNA is the only sequence kept; it has 39 bases, read in frame from the first base. Trimming removed 3 bases from V and 1 base from J, leaving 7 bases between the germline ends. Based on the germline V gene, the CDR1 and CDR2 sequences are SGDLS and YYNGEE. The receptor was isolated from a woman between 18 and 29 years old in good health and CMV-seronegative. The sequencing sample was made of PBMCs. In this chain, TRBV9 is recombined with TRBJ1-1; there is no confident call for the D gene. CDR3 protein: CASSAVGNTEAFF. The sequenced DNA is TGTGCCAGCAGCGCTGTGGGGAACACTGAAGCTTTCTTT.